This passage covers 20 T cell receptor beta chains from one sample sequenced in a study of OX40 agonist ivuxolimab in advanced cancers. Only in-frame clones appear in the TCRdb table, and some are missing; sequencing was by immunoSEQ multiplex PCR. The sample has about 58,000 clones, 85% to 90% seen once. The specimen was CD4+ or CD8+ T cells sorted from blood, collected in a trial of the OX40 agonist ivuxolimab. All receptors derive from an adult with an advanced solid tumor such as melanoma, head and neck, liver or kidney cancer.

The rearrangement uses TRBV19 and TRBJ2-3; D is unclear. Trimming shortened V by 4 bases and J by 4 bases, and 15 bases separated the two germline ends. The CDR3 runs to 15 residues. Germline V gene lookup returns CDR1 LNHDA and CDR2 SQIVND (reference sequence). The CDR3: CASSNPSDSADTQYF. Here the CDR3 DNA reads TGTGCCAGTAGTAACCCGTCGGATAGTGCAGATACGCAGTATTTT.

V usage is TRBV7-8 and J usage is TRBJ1-1; TRBD1 is a possible D gene (5 bases). This CDR3 comprises 13 residues. Trimming pared 5 bases from V and 6 bases from J, leaving 13 bases between. CDR1 and CDR2 (germline): SGHVS, FQNEAQ. The CDR3 DNA reads TGTGCCAGCAGCCTGGGACCCTCCGCTGAAGCTTTCTTT. Its protein product is CASSLGPSAEAFF.

This chain connects TRBV6-1 to TRBJ1-5; D remains ambiguous. CDR3 size: 12 residues. Deletions cut 6 bases from V and 4 bases from J, with 7 bases between. The germline V gene encodes CDR1 MNHNS and CDR2 SASEGT. The CDR3 loop is CASRNGNQPQHF. The CDR3 DNA is TGTGCCAGCAGAAACGGGAATCAGCCCCAGCATTTT.

The V and J genes are TRBV7-8 and TRBJ2-2, with 8 bases fitting TRBD2. The germline gives CDR1 SGHVS, CDR2 FQNEAQ. The CDR3 has 19 residues. J lost 1 base, V lost 4 bases, and 14 bases had no gene match. CDR3 loop: CASSSTFLSGRKNTGELFF. CDR3 bases: TGTGCCAGCAGCTCCACTTTTTTGAGCGGGAGAAAGAACACCGGGGAGCTGTTTTTT.

The J gene is TRBJ1-2, the V gene TRBV19; TRBD1 might be the D (6 bases). CDR3 size: 15 residues. Deletions cut 5 bases from V and 4 bases from J, with 17 bases between. In germline, CDR1 is LNHDA, CDR2 SQIVND (reference sequence). CDR3 nucleotides: TGTGCCAGTAGTCCCCCGGGATGGGGGGCCTATGGCTACACCTTC. Its protein is CASSPPGWGAYGYTF.

The chain is built from TRBV6-5 and TRBJ1-2; perhaps TRBD1 as D (6 bases). This CDR3 is 13 amino acids long. V lost 7 bases and J lost 7, with 16 bases in between. Germline V gene data show CDR1 as MNHEY and CDR2 as SVGAGI. The CDR3 region has the DNA TGTGCCAGCATACCGAGGGGGGCGGCTGGCTACACCTTC. It yields the protein CASIPRGAAGYTF.

V gene TRBV30 combines with J gene TRBJ1-2; tentative D call: TRBD1 (6 bases). CDR3 length equals 13 residues. With 5 bases removed from V and 3 bases from J, the gap between germline ends came to 13 bases. The germline gives CDR1 GTSNPN, CDR2 SVGIG (reference sequence). For the CDR3, the DNA is TGTGCCTGGGTGGGGGCGCGGGACTATGGCTACACCTTC. Protein product: CAWVGARDYGYTF.

In DNA form, the CDR3 reads TGTGCCAGCAGTGAAAGGCAGTGGTCCCGAGAGACCCAGTACTTC. Amino acid sequence: CASSERQWSRETQYF. The genes are TRBV25-1 and TRBJ2-5; D is ambiguous. The CDR3 extends over 15 amino acids. Per the germline V gene, CDR1 is MGHDK and CDR2 is SYGVNS. Trimming left V 2 bases short and J 4 bases short, with 14 bases between. Combining the CDR3 with reference TRBV25-1 and TRBJ2-5 gives the whole variable domain EADIYQTPRYLVIGTGKKITLECSQTMGHDKMYWYQQDPGMELHLIHYSYGVNSTEKGDLSSESTVSRIRTEHFPLTLESARPSHTSQYLCASSERQWSRETQYFGPGTRLLVL.

The chain joins TRBV6-1 to TRBJ1-5; D not resolved. Germline V gene lookup returns CDR1 MNHNS and CDR2 SASEGT. V was shortened by 6 bases and J by 0 bases, with 6 bases between the two germline ends. This CDR3 comprises 13 residues. In DNA, the CDR3 is TGTGCCAGCAGCGGGAATAGCAATCAGCCCCAGCATTTT. This codes for CASSGNSNQPQHF.

The chain employs TRBV27 and TRBJ1-1; D perhaps matches TRBD1 (5 bases). The CDR3 covers 14 residues. CDR1 is MNHEY, CDR2 SMNVEV, per germline (reference sequence). The germline V and J ends were trimmed by 2 bases and 3 bases, with 10 bases remaining between them. CDR3 sequence: CASSLGAAYTEAFF. The DNA for the CDR3 is TGTGCCAGCAGTTTAGGGGCAGCTTACACTGAAGCTTTCTTT.

V and J are TRBV5-6 and TRBJ2-5; D possibly uses TRBD1 or TRBD2 (5 bases each). V shed 4 bases and J shed 4 bases, with 17 bases lying between them. CDR3 length equals 15 residues. The germline V gene has CDR1 SGHDT and CDR2 YYEEEE. As DNA, the CDR3 is TGTGCCAGCAGCGGCGGCGTGGGGGTGGGAGAGACCCAGTACTTC. Translating gives CASSGGVGVGETQYF.

The chain recombines TRBV27 with TRBJ2-7; possibly TRBD2 for D (6 bases). From germline, CDR1 is MNHEY and CDR2 SMNVEV (reference sequence). Trimming removed 0 bases from V and 3 bases from J, with 24 bases in between. The CDR3 spans 19 residues. This CDR3 is CASSLSSGRGTPNRYEQYF. The CDR3 region has the DNA TGTGCCAGCAGTTTATCCTCAGGGAGAGGGACTCCGAACCGCTACGAGCAGTACTTC.

The sample holds one count of this clone. The V and J genes are TRBV6-1 and TRBJ2-3; TRBD1 might be the D (5 bases). CDR1 and CDR2 (germline): MNHNS, SASEGT. This CDR3 spans 14 amino acids. V was cut by 4 bases and J by 2 bases, with 10 bases left in between. The CDR3 spells CASSARQSTDTQYF. CDR3 DNA sequence: TGTGCCAGCAGTGCCCGACAGTCCACAGATACGCAGTATTTT.

This clone was detected only once. This chain links TRBV19 with TRBJ2-3; TRBD2 matches 13 bases. The CDR3 contains 15 residues. V trimming: 4 bases; J trimming: 9 bases; junction bases outside the gene matches: 7. Germline loops: CDR1 LNHDA, CDR2 SQIVND (reference sequence). CDR3 in amino acids: CASSRTSGRASTQYF. Here the CDR3 DNA reads TGTGCCAGTAGTAGAACTAGCGGGAGGGCGTCCACGCAGTATTTT.

The chain has TRBV6-1 and TRBJ2-1; D perhaps matches TRBD2 (5 bases). V was trimmed by 8 bases and J by 4 bases, leaving 12 bases between them. CDR1 MNHNS and CDR2 SASEGT come from the germline V gene. This CDR3 contains 13 residues. CDR3 loop: CASGLGVYNEQFF. As DNA, the CDR3 is TGTGCCAGCGGACTCGGGGTTTACAATGAGCAGTTCTTC.

V gene TRBV2 combines with J gene TRBJ2-2, with D possibly TRBD2 on 6 matching bases. CDR1 and CDR2 (germline): SNHLY, FYNNEI. Trimming pared 8 bases from V and 5 bases from J, leaving 15 bases between. This CDR3 region has 14 residues. The CDR3 reads CASRAGSSTGELFF. CDR3 DNA sequence: TGTGCCAGCCGGGCCGGGAGTTCGACCGGGGAGCTGTTTTTT.

This clone came up a few times. V gene TRBV15 combines with J gene TRBJ2-1; 9 nucleotides align to TRBD2. The CDR3 totals 18 residues. Germline V lookup: CDR1 LNHNV, CDR2 YYDKDF (reference sequence). Trimming took 1 base from V and 7 from J; bases not matched to a gene: 14. CDR3 protein: CATSRVWLAGAESNEQFF. CDR3 sequence (DNA): TGTGCCACCAGCAGAGTCTGGTTAGCGGGAGCAGAATCGAATGAGCAGTTCTTC.

V and J are TRBV5-1 and TRBJ1-2; tentatively, D is TRBD1 (5 bases). This CDR3 comprises 13 residues. Trimming pared 7 bases from V and 6 bases from J, leaving 16 bases between. Germline values: CDR1 SGHRS, CDR2 YFSETQ. This CDR3 reads CASALRVGDGYTF. The DNA for the CDR3 is TGCGCCAGCGCCCTCAGGGTTGGGGATGGCTACACCTTC. The whole variable domain, remainder taken from reference TRBV5-1 and TRBJ1-2, is KAGVTQTPRYLIKTRGQQVTLSCSPISGHRSVSWYQQTPGQGLQFLFEYFSETQRNKGNFPGRFSGRQFSNSRSEMNVSTLELGDSALYLCASALRVGDGYTFGSGTRLTVV.

The chain joins TRBV19 to TRBJ2-2, with TRBD1 identical over 7 bases. Germline lookup yields CDR1 LNHDA and CDR2 SQIVND (reference sequence). The CDR3 is made up of 16 amino acids. Trimming cost V 3 bases and J 4 bases; bases outside gene matches: 8. The CDR3 sequence is CASSMGRGRGTGELFF. As DNA, the CDR3 is TGTGCCAGTAGTATGGGAAGGGGGCGAGGCACCGGGGAGCTGTTTTTT. Combining the CDR3 with reference TRBV19 and TRBJ2-2 gives the whole variable domain DGGITQSPKYLFRKEGQNVTLSCEQNLNHDAMYWYRQDPGQGLRLIYYSQIVNDFQKGDIAEGYSVSREKKESFPLTVTSAQKNPTAFYLCASSMGRGRGTGELFFGEGSRLTVL.

The chain is built from TRBV19 and TRBJ1-5, with TRBD1 identical over 9 bases. The germline V gene encodes CDR1 LNHDA and CDR2 SQIVND (reference sequence). The CDR3 has 17 amino acids. The V and J ends lost 2 bases and 8 bases, in that order; junction bases with no gene match: 13. The CDR3 DNA reads TGTGCCAGTAGTATAATTTCGGGACAGGGTTCGCGGGAGCCCCAGCATTTT. Translated, it gives CASSIISGQGSREPQHF.